This TCR beta chain was identified during a study of cytomegalovirus exposure and HLA in healthy donors. Turning to the study itself: Of some 400 genotyped donors, 70% to 85% clustered with self-reported Caucasian donors.

Primers: 60 Vbeta forward and 13 Jbeta reverse. TCRdb keeps only in-frame clones here, not all; method: immunoSEQ multiplex PCR. The repertoire holds under 250,000 clones, over 70% seen once, with around 8.6% in the top ten. The CDR3 is 14 amino acids. Germline V CDR1 and CDR2: SEHNR, FQNEAQ (reference sequence). V shed 5 bases and J shed 0 bases, with 11 bases lying between them. The receptor was derived from a woman in her sixties in good health and CMV-seropositive. Sequencing was performed on PBMCs. The genes are TRBV7-9 and TRBJ2-7, with a possible D match to TRBD2 (5 bases). CDR3 region: CASSHRGYSYEQYF. CDR3 DNA: TGTGCCAGCAGCCACCGGGGTTACTCCTACGAGCAGTACTTC. The full variable domain, completed using reference TRBV7-9 and TRBJ2-7, is DTGVSQNPRHKITKRGQNVTFRCDPISEHNRLYWYRQTLGQGPEFLTYFQNEAQLEKSRLLSDRFSAERPKGSFSTLEIQRTEQGDSAMYLCASSHRGYSYEQYFGPGTRLTVT.